The 9 T cell receptor beta chains below all came from one sample that was sequenced in a study of T cell responses to AZD1222 COVID-19 vaccine. Sequencing was performed with immunoSEQ multiplex PCR; in TCRdb, only in-frame clones are kept and a portion is missing. There are around 99,000 clones in the sample; more than 80% occur only once, and 9.5% to 15% lies in the top ten. Sequencing was performed on peripheral blood, taken on day 0 of AZD1222 vaccination. These receptors were obtained from an adult in good health.

This sequence joins TRBV30 and TRBJ2-7, with D uncertain. Trimming stripped 1 base from V and 1 base from J, with 2 bases between. Per germline, CDR1 GTSNPN and CDR2 SVGIG (reference sequence). The CDR3 is 11 amino acids. The chain's CDR3 is CAWSESYEQYF. CDR3 nucleotide sequence: TGTGCCTGGAGTGAATCCTACGAGCAGTACTTC.

This chain connects TRBV18 to TRBJ1-5, with 7 positions matching TRBD1. V trimming: 2 bases; J trimming: 1 base; junction bases outside the gene matches: 8. The CDR3 is made up of 17 amino acids. The germline CDR1 and CDR2 sequences are KGHSH and LQKENI. CDR3 sequence (DNA): TGTGCCAGCTCACCAAGCAACAGGGGAAGGAGCAATCAGCCCCAGCATTTT. It specifies CASSPSNRGRSNQPQHF.

The rearrangement links TRBV7-6 to TRBJ2-7; D possibly uses TRBD1 or TRBD2 (6 bases each). From germline, CDR1 is SGHVS and CDR2 FNYEAQ. The CDR3 loop spans 16 amino acids. Between the trimmed V and J ends, which lost 5 bases and 3 bases, there was a span of 20 bases. For the CDR3, the DNA is TGTGCCAGCAGCCCCGCCGGGGGCGTACGGATCTACGAGCAGTACTTC. It specifies CASSPAGGVRIYEQYF.

On this clone: One junction end does not reproduce the germline sequence, and a read error may be involved. Other nucleotide sequences from this sample produce the same CDR3. The chain links TRBV19 to TRBJ1-5, with 8 bases that match TRBD1. This CDR3 is built from 21 residues. Germline V lookup: CDR1 LNHDA, CDR2 SQIVND (reference sequence). DNA of the CDR3: TGTGCCAGTATTATAGATTTACGACGACAGGGGATGTCGAGGACGGGTCAGCCCCAGCATTTT. Its translation: CASIIDLRRQGMSRTGQPQHF.

The chain uses TRBV7-9 and TRBJ1-5; a weak D match, TRBD1 (5 bases). V lost 2 bases and J 3 bases, leaving 8 bases between the germline ends. The CDR3 is 14 residues long. Germline CDR1 and CDR2: SEHNR and FQNEAQ (reference sequence). CDR3: CASSLPGINQPQHF. The CDR3 coding sequence is TGTGCCAGCAGCTTACCAGGGATCAATCAGCCCCAGCATTTT.

The CDR3 DNA reads as TGTGCCAGCAGCTCAGCGACGGCCTACGAGCAGTACTTC. Protein sequence: CASSSATAYEQYF. The V and J genes are TRBV12-3 or TRBV12-4 and TRBJ2-7, with D unresolved. The CDR3 contains 13 residues. V was clipped by 6 bases and J by 2 bases, with 11 bases between them.

The chain uses TRBV5-1 and TRBJ1-1; unclear D gene. Germline V gene lookup returns CDR1 SGHRS and CDR2 YFSETQ. V was trimmed by 1 base and J by 0 bases, leaving 7 bases between them. The CDR3 has 14 amino acids. The CDR3 is CASSLLGMNTEAFF. For the CDR3, the DNA is TGCGCCAGCAGCTTGCTGGGAATGAACACTGAAGCTTTCTTT.

This chain joins TRBV18 and TRBJ1-6, with a weak D call TRBD1 (5 bases). Trimming pared 4 bases from V and 5 bases from J, leaving 15 bases between. Germline V lookup: CDR1 KGHSH, CDR2 LQKENI. The CDR3 has 16 amino acids. The chain's CDR3 is CASSLRRGPDNSPLHF. For the CDR3, the DNA is TGTGCCAGCTCACTAAGACGGGGACCCGATAATTCACCCCTCCACTTT.

About this clone: Mismatch with germline at one junction end may stem from a read error. The chain joins TRBV7-9 to TRBJ1-2; 9 nucleotides line up with TRBD1. The V gene's germline CDR1 is SEHNR and CDR2 FQNEAQ (reference sequence). This CDR3 spans 16 amino acids. The CDR3 DNA follows: TGTGCCAGCAACTTACTACAGGGGGCAATAGACTGGGGCTACACCTTC. Amino acid sequence: CASNLLQGAIDWGYTF.